A selection of T cell receptor beta chains follows, all from one sample in a study of T cells in Graves' hyperthyroidism and ophthalmopathy. From the multiplex PCR reads, TCRdb called clonotypes with MiXCR, one entry per CDR3 protein. Here the sample spans about 540,000 distinct CDR3 sequences, 46% being singletons. The material sequenced was peripheral blood or thyroid tissue (not recorded which). These receptors were collected from a woman under 30 with Graves' hyperthyroidism. Each CDR3 is given without its conserved first and last residue. The order of the fields is J gene, CDR3 length, V gene, D gene, CDR3 protein. The D gene is left open where the match is weak.

j_gene: TRBJ1-1
len: 7
v_gene: TRBV7-2
d_gene: NA
CDR3aa: ASSFEAF

j_gene: TRBJ1-5
len: 13
v_gene: TRBV24-1
d_gene: NA
CDR3aa: ATSARAGSNQPQH

j_gene: TRBJ1-1
len: 13
v_gene: TRBV9
d_gene: TRBD1
CDR3aa: ASSPHRTGHTEAF

j_gene: TRBJ2-7
len: 12
v_gene: TRBV7-2
d_gene: TRBD2
CDR3aa: ASSWGRAGYEQY

j_gene: TRBJ1-2
len: 13
v_gene: TRBV7-9
d_gene: NA
CDR3aa: ASSPTGPLASGYT

j_gene: TRBJ1-1
len: 13
v_gene: TRBV24-1
d_gene: NA
CDR3aa: ATSDEGKGNTEAF

j_gene: TRBJ1-1
len: 12
v_gene: TRBV29-1
d_gene: TRBD1
CDR3aa: SVDGQGTGTEAF

j_gene: TRBJ1-2
len: 14
v_gene: TRBV27
d_gene: TRBD1
CDR3aa: ASSPLGGGRIYGYT

j_gene: TRBJ1-1
len: 13
v_gene: TRBV10-3
d_gene: NA
CDR3aa: ASFGIEGQNTEAF

j_gene: TRBJ1-1
len: 10
v_gene: TRBV7-3
d_gene: NA
CDR3aa: ASSEGRRGAF

j_gene: TRBJ2-7
len: 9
v_gene: TRBV20-1
d_gene: NA
CDR3aa: SADYTGEQY

j_gene: TRBJ2-7
len: 10
v_gene: TRBV7-9
d_gene: NA
CDR3aa: ASSLVATEQY

j_gene: TRBJ1-5
len: 15
v_gene: TRBV2
d_gene: TRBD1
CDR3aa: ASSYGTGKGGLQPQH

j_gene: TRBJ2-5
len: 12
v_gene: TRBV7-9
d_gene: NA
CDR3aa: ASSPSENQETQY

j_gene: TRBJ1-3
len: 17
v_gene: TRBV7-8
d_gene: TRBD1
CDR3aa: ASSLADRGRQNSGNTIY

j_gene: TRBJ2-3
len: 11
v_gene: TRBV24-1
d_gene: NA
CDR3aa: ATSDFSSDTQY

j_gene: TRBJ1-2
len: 11
v_gene: TRBV19
d_gene: NA
CDR3aa: ASSPVRASDYT

j_gene: TRBJ2-7
len: 9
v_gene: TRBV24-1
d_gene: TRBD2
CDR3aa: ASAGAYEQY

j_gene: TRBJ1-3
len: 10
v_gene: TRBV20-1
d_gene: NA
CDR3aa: SASGQGNTIY

j_gene: NA
len: 10
v_gene: TRBV2
d_gene: TRBD1
CDR3aa: ASSTGGAEQF

j_gene: TRBJ1-2
len: 11
v_gene: TRBV9
d_gene: NA
CDR3aa: ASSLNGNYGYT

j_gene: TRBJ1-1
len: 14
v_gene: TRBV11-2
d_gene: NA
CDR3aa: ASSFPRAGVNTEAF

j_gene: TRBJ2-7
len: 13
v_gene: TRBV15
d_gene: NA
CDR3aa: ATSRDLATTYWQY

j_gene: TRBJ1-2
len: 11
v_gene: TRBV2
d_gene: NA
CDR3aa: ASSVRSNYGYT

j_gene: TRBJ2-5
len: 12
v_gene: TRBV5-1
d_gene: NA
CDR3aa: ASSVGGPQETQY

j_gene: TRBJ2-7
len: 13
v_gene: TRBV7-2
d_gene: TRBD2
CDR3aa: ASSLALAGYYEQY

j_gene: TRBJ1-2
len: 10
v_gene: TRBV7-9
d_gene: NA
CDR3aa: AWSVNEYGYT

j_gene: TRBJ1-4
len: 11
v_gene: TRBV10-3
d_gene: NA
CDR3aa: AAKGDRHEKLF

j_gene: TRBJ1-1
len: 11
v_gene: TRBV2
d_gene: NA
CDR3aa: ASIDSLNTEAF

j_gene: TRBJ1-2
len: 14
v_gene: TRBV7-9
d_gene: NA
CDR3aa: ASSRRDTEMSYGYT

j_gene: TRBJ2-5
len: 14
v_gene: TRBV20-1
d_gene: TRBD2
CDR3aa: SARPRGAGGYETQY

j_gene: TRBJ1-6
len: 12
v_gene: TRBV7-2
d_gene: NA
CDR3aa: ASSSHSYNSPLH

j_gene: TRBJ1-1
len: 12
v_gene: TRBV7-9
d_gene: TRBD1
CDR3aa: ASSIRQGPAEAF

j_gene: TRBJ1-5
len: 12
v_gene: TRBV19
d_gene: NA
CDR3aa: ASSIPLSNQPQH

j_gene: NA
len: 11
v_gene: TRBV7-8
d_gene: NA
CDR3aa: ASSLDSYNEQF

j_gene: TRBJ1-2
len: 12
v_gene: TRBV7-8
d_gene: TRBD1
CDR3aa: ASSYDRVGDGYT

j_gene: TRBJ2-5
len: 10
v_gene: TRBV13
d_gene: TRBD1
CDR3aa: ASSRKDRDVS

j_gene: TRBJ2-6
len: 11
v_gene: TRBV24-1
d_gene: NA
CDR3aa: ATPPSGANVLT

j_gene: TRBJ2-7
len: 11
v_gene: TRBV6-5
d_gene: TRBD1
CDR3aa: ASSSAGGYEQY

j_gene: TRBJ2-5
len: 13
v_gene: TRBV4-2
d_gene: TRBD1
CDR3aa: ASSQGDRVAETQY

j_gene: TRBJ2-1
len: 15
v_gene: TRBV24-1
d_gene: TRBD2
CDR3aa: ATSDSSGRSSYNEQF

j_gene: TRBJ1-1
len: 14
v_gene: TRBV11-1
d_gene: TRBD1
CDR3aa: ASSPHGTGMNTEAF